This T cell receptor (beta chain) was retrieved from a study of T cells after yellow fever vaccination. The overall study: When fractions had low cell numbers, they were prepared with SMART-Seq v4 Ultra Low Input. General observations from the study: The study re-detected most primary-vaccination clones after the booster (nearly 97% CD4, around 89% CD8). Weaker, the secondary response had a peak occurring faster, on day 5 versus 15.

This clonotype has ten or more counts. What it recognizes is unknown. 5'RACE template switching produced TCR cDNA carrying a universal primer site and UMIs. TCRdb analysed the 5' RACE reads with MiXCR anew, one entry per CDR3 protein. The table includes fewer than 450,000 distinct CDR3 sequences, almost 4% detected once. CDR1 is SGHTA, CDR2 FQGNSA, per germline. Germline trimming cut 4 bases from V and 7 bases from J; bases unmatched to any gene: 2. This CDR3 comprises 15 residues. Sequencing used PBMCs, obtained 5 days after the yellow fever booster vaccination. The chain uses TRBV7-2 and TRBJ2-1, with TRBD2 matching 15 bases. The clonotype comes from a man younger than 35 who received the YFV17D yellow fever vaccine. The CDR3 DNA follows: TGTGCCAGCAGCTGGGGACTAGCGGGGGGAAATGAGCAGTTCTTC. This sequence encodes CASSWGLAGGNEQFF.